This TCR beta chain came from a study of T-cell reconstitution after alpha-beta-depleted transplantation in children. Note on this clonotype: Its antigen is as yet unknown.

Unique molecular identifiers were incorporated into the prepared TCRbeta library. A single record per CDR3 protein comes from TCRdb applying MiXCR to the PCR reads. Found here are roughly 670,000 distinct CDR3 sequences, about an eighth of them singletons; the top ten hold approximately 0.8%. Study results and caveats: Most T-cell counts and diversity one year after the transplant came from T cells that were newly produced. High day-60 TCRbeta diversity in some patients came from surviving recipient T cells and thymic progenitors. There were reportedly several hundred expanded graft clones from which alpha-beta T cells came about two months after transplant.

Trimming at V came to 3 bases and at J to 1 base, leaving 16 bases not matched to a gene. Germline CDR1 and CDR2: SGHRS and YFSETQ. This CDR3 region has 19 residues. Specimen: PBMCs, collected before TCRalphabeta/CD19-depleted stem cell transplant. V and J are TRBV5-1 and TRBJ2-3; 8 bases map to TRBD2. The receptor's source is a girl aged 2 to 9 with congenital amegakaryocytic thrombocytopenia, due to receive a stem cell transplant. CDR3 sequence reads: CASSWSRAGDPWGTDTQYF. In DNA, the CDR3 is TGCGCCAGCAGCTGGTCGAGAGCGGGGGACCCGTGGGGCACAGATACGCAGTATTTT.